This note documents a single T cell receptor (beta chain) sequence. The antigen is not known. From RNA transcripts, TCR beta CDR3 regions were amplified. Initially, a first-round RT-PCR of the TCR CDR3 employed the HTBI primer set. TCRdb itself ran the multiplex PCR reads through MiXCR, one entry per CDR3 protein. The data hold more than 500,000 distinct CDR3 sequences, with under 20% observed a single time. This sample was taken from a study of T cells in Graves' hyperthyroidism and ophthalmopathy. Study conclusions and caveats: The model foresaw ophthalmopathy a median approximately 6.1 months prior to onset. Ophthalmopathy and stable hyperthyroidism were told apart by a 13 V-J model.

CDR1 LGHDT and CDR2 YNNKEL come from the germline V gene (reference sequence). Trimming took 4 bases from V and 12 from J; bases not matched to a gene: 10. This CDR3 is 15 amino acids long. The origin of this receptor is a woman aged 25-40 years with Graves' hyperthyroidism. Source material: blood. The V gene is TRBV3-1, the J gene TRBJ1-6, with 9 bases fitting TRBD1. The CDR3 DNA follows: TGTGCCAGCAGCCGGGGACAGGGAGGGAATCGACCCCTCCACTTT. Amino acid sequence: CASSRGQGGNRPLHF.